Listed below are T cell receptor beta chains from one sample, sequenced in a study of T cell clonotyping in hematopoietic cell transplantation. TCRdb's copy holds only in-frame clones and misses some; the assay was immunoSEQ multiplex PCR. This sample has about 860 clones, with around 77% found just once. The sequencing here drew on PBMCs, taken 30 days after allogeneic stem cell transplant. The receptors were sampled from a female patient between 25 and 45 years old who had an allogeneic stem cell transplant, so the T cells may come from the graft donor. Some clones in this sample may be carry-over from other donors' samples. Both conserved end residues are trimmed from each CDR3. The order of the fields is V gene, CDR3 length, J gene, D gene, CDR3 protein. A D gene is named only where the DNA matches it firmly.

TRBV10-3	13	TRBJ1-2	TRBD1	AIGRTGGEKDGYT
TRBV9	13	TRBJ2-1	TRBD2	ASSVTSGGAVEQF
TRBV18	13	TRBJ2-2	.	ASSPLKGYTGELF
TRBV4-3	11	TRBJ2-1	.	ASSQVGGREQF
TRBV15	10	TRBJ2-7	TRBD1	ATSNRGRTQY
TRBV11-3	13	TRBJ1-1	.	ASSLGWAGNTEAF
TRBV30	11	TRBJ2-3	.	AWSVDVPDTQY
TRBV9	12	TRBJ2-7	.	ASSADPPAIDQY
TRBV4-3	14	TRBJ2-1	TRBD2	ASSRMGLAGENEQF
TRBV5-1	12	TRBJ2-7	.	ASSLAAGSYEQY
TRBV7-8	14	TRBJ1-1	TRBD1	ASSLSGGSWNTEAF
TRBV5-5	11	TRBJ1-5	.	ASSLFWDQPQH
TRBV7-8	16	TRBJ1-5	TRBD1	ASSLAIGGSGSNQPQH
TRBV4-1	11	TRBJ1-1	.	ASSPRIDGEAF
TRBV7-9	13	TRBJ2-2	TRBD1	ASSLGTGSTGELF
TRBV4-2	12	TRBJ2-1	.	ASRRGTDLNEQF
TRBV9	14	TRBJ1-6	.	ASSGSQGSYNSPLH
TRBV4-1	13	TRBJ2-7	.	ASSQDRGIGYEQY
TRBV15	11	TRBJ1-2	.	ATSREEGDGYT
TRBV23-1	14	TRBJ1-5	TRBD1	ASSPHGQGGMQPQH
TRBV6-5	13	TRBJ2-1	TRBD1	ASSSGTGSYNEQF
TRBV18	12	TRBJ2-7	TRBD1	ASSRGQGYYEQY
TRBV28	13	TRBJ1-2	TRBD1	ASSMRLQGIGGYT
TRBV7-9	13	TRBJ2-5	.	ASSILGSRQETQY
TRBV7-3	12	TRBJ1-4	TRBD1	ASSFRGTNEKLF
TRBV7-6	13	TRBJ1-6	.	ASSPRGGDNSPLH
TRBV5-6	12	TRBJ1-5	.	ASKLGSSNQPQH
TRBV28	12	TRBJ1-1	.	ASSLLAGDTEAF